A selection of T cell receptor beta chains follows, all from one sample in a study of vaccination and CD4 T cells after COVID-19. TCRdb used MiXCR to reprocess the PCR reads, holding one entry per CDR3 protein. The table includes 6,000 or so distinct CDR3 sequences, 33% detected once. Their target antigens are unknown. The sample was CD4+ T cells from blood, cultured in vitro. The receptors shown here come from a human donor in good health. The CDR3 runs from the conserved cysteine through the conserved F or W. The D gene is left open where the match is weak. A row's size may be missing; if present it is once, few, many or a size class.

TRBD2	TRBJ2-2	TRBV24-1	medium-sized	CATSDFGAGDTGELFF	TGTGCCACCAGTGATTTTGGAGCGGGAGATACCGGGGAGCTGTTTTTT
.	TRBJ1-5	TRBV10-3	.	CAISERTPNSNQPQHF	TGTGCCATCAGTGAGAGGACACCTAATAGCAATCAGCCCCAGCATTTT
TRBD1	TRBJ1-4	TRBV20-1	.	CSAPGQYNEKLFF	TGCAGTGCCCCGGGACAGTATAATGAAAAACTGTTTTTT
.	TRBJ1-5	TRBV19	.	CASTTWGREQPQHF	TGTGCCAGTACTACCTGGGGGCGCGAGCAGCCCCAGCATTTT
.	TRBJ1-2	TRBV7-6	few	CASSLGDANYGYTF	TGTGCCAGCAGCTTAGGTGACGCAAACTATGGCTACACCTTC
TRBD1	TRBJ1-6	TRBV18	.	CASSPIGADRTNSPLHF	TGTGCCAGCTCGCCTATCGGGGCGGACAGGACAAATTCACCCCTCCACTTT
.	TRBJ2-6	TRBV20-1	few	CSAGLLGANVLTF	TGCAGTGCTGGCCTCTTGGGGGCCAACGTCCTGACTTTC
.	TRBJ2-2	TRBV27	.	CASSLFPGTGELFF	TGTGCCAGCAGTTTATTCCCCGGTACCGGGGAGCTGTTTTTT
.	TRBJ1-1	TRBV28	once	CASSFKFEAFF	TGTGCCAGCAGTTTTAAGTTTGAAGCTTTCTTT
TRBD1	TRBJ2-7	TRBV20-1	.	CSARDGQGYYEQYF	TGCAGTGCTAGAGATGGACAGGGATACTACGAGCAGTACTTC
.	TRBJ2-6	TRBV7-2	few	CASSLGLPGANVLTF	TGTGCCAGCAGCTTAGGGCTCCCTGGGGCCAACGTCCTGACTTTC
.	TRBJ2-1	TRBV6-2/TRBV6-3	few	CVSATSSYNEQFF	TGTGTCAGCGCGACGAGCTCCTACAATGAGCAGTTCTTC
.	TRBJ2-3	TRBV12-3/TRBV12-4	.	CASRFGGGSGDTQYF	TGTGCCAGCCGCTTCGGGGGAGGATCCGGAGATACGCAGTATTTT
TRBD2	TRBJ2-7	TRBV19	.	CASSNVWREDSYEQYF	TGTGCCAGTAGTAACGTTTGGCGGGAGGACTCCTACGAGCAGTACTTC
.	TRBJ1-1	TRBV10-3	few	CAISGRTSGNTEAFF	TGTGCCATCAGTGGAAGGACAAGCGGGAACACTGAAGCTTTCTTT
TRBD2	TRBJ2-3	TRBV6-1	few	CASSEVGRGGGDTQYF	TGTGCCAGCAGTGAAGTGGGGAGGGGAGGTGGAGATACGCAGTATTTT
TRBD2	TRBJ2-1	TRBV12-3/TRBV12-4	.	CASSPASSGRAVEQFF	TGTGCCAGCAGTCCAGCCTCTAGCGGGAGGGCTGTTGAGCAGTTCTTC
.	TRBJ2-5	TRBV20-1	.	CSADQETQYF	TGCAGTGCCGACCAAGAGACCCAGTACTTC
TRBD1	TRBJ2-7	TRBV19	.	CASSRGQDPYEQYF	TGTGCCAGTAGTAGGGGACAGGACCCCTACGAGCAGTACTTC
TRBD2	TRBJ2-3	TRBV27	few	CASRGLAGSDTQYF	TGTGCCAGCAGGGGACTAGCGGGATCCGATACGCAGTATTTT
TRBD2	TRBJ2-1	TRBV28	medium-sized	CASSEHGTSGYNEQFF	TGTGCCAGCAGTGAACACGGGACTAGCGGGTACAATGAGCAGTTCTTC
TRBD1	TRBJ1-1	TRBV7-9	few	CASSEDRGSAEAFF	TGTGCCAGCAGCGAAGACAGGGGATCGGCTGAAGCTTTCTTT
.	TRBJ2-5	TRBV19	.	CGSSMKGWQETQYF	TGTGGCAGTAGTATGAAGGGGTGGCAAGAGACCCAGTACTTC
.	TRBJ1-2	TRBV6-1	few	CASRRGENYGYTF	TGTGCCAGCAGGAGAGGCGAAAACTATGGCTACACCTTC
TRBD1	TRBJ2-1	TRBV30	.	CAWSTGGANEQFF	TGTGCCTGGTCTACAGGGGGCGCCAATGAGCAGTTCTTC
.	TRBJ2-7	TRBV19	few	CASSMVRDYEQYF	TGTGCCAGTAGTATGGTGAGGGACTACGAGCAGTACTTC
TRBD1	TRBJ2-1	TRBV20-1	few	CSAREDRDEQFF	TGCAGTGCTAGAGAGGACAGGGATGAGCAGTTCTTC
.	TRBJ1-5	TRBV6-2/TRBV6-3	few	CASSQGGAGSQPQHF	TGTGCCAGCAGCCAAGGGGGGGCAGGGAGTCAGCCCCAGCATTTT
TRBD1	TRBJ1-2	TRBV6-7	few	CASTIFSPTGGTFNYGYTF	TGTGCCAGCACCATTTTCAGTCCGACAGGGGGCACTTTTAACTATGGCTACACCTTC
.	TRBJ2-1	TRBV24-1	few	CATSKGHRYNEQFF	TGTGCCACCAGTAAGGGACATCGTTACAATGAGCAGTTCTTC
.	TRBJ2-7	TRBV5-1	.	CASSGVPTYEQYF	TGCGCCAGCAGCGGGGTCCCAACCTACGAGCAGTACTTC
.	TRBJ1-1	TRBV28	.	CASSSPGQNTEAFF	TGTGCCAGCAGTTCTCCGGGACAGAACACTGAAGCTTTCTTT
.	TRBJ2-2	TRBV6-1	medium-sized	CASSDPGQAGRTGELFF	TGTGCCAGCAGCGACCCTGGGCAGGCAGGTCGCACCGGGGAGCTGTTTTTT
.	TRBJ2-7	TRBV4-3	.	CASSHLTSTSSYEQYF	TGCGCCAGCAGCCACCTTACTAGCACCAGCTCCTACGAGCAGTACTTC
.	TRBJ2-1	TRBV2	.	CASSGQRDNEQFF	TGTGCCAGCAGTGGACAAAGAGACAATGAGCAGTTCTTC
.	TRBJ2-3	TRBV27	few	CASSSDPGGGTDTQYF	TGTGCCAGCAGTTCAGACCCAGGGGGGGGCACAGATACGCAGTATTTT